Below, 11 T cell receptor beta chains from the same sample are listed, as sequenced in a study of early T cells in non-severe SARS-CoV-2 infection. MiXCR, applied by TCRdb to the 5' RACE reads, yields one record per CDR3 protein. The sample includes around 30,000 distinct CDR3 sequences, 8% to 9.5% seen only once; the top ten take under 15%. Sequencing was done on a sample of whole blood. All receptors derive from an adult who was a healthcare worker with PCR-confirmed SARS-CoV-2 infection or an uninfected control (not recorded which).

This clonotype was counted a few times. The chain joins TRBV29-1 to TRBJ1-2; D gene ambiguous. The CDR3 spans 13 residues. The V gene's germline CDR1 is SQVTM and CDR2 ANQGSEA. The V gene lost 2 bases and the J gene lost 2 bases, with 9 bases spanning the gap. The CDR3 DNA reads TGCAGCGTTGAAAAGGGCGGGAACTATGGCTACACCTTC. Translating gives CSVEKGGNYGYTF.

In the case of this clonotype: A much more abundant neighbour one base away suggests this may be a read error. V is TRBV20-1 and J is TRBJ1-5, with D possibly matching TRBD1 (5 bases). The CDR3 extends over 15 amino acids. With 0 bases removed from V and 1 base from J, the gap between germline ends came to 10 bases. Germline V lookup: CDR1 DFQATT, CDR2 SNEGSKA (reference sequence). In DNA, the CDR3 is TGCAGTGCTAGAGAAGGAAGACAGAGCAATCAGCCCCAGCATTTT. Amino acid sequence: CSAREGRQSNQPQHF.

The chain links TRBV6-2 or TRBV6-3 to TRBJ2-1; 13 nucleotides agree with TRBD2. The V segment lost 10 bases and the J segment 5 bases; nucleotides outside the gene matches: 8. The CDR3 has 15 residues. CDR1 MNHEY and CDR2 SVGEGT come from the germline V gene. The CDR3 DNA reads TGTGCCACCAGCCCCGGGACTAGCGGGAACAATGAGCAGTTCTTC. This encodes CATSPGTSGNNEQFF.

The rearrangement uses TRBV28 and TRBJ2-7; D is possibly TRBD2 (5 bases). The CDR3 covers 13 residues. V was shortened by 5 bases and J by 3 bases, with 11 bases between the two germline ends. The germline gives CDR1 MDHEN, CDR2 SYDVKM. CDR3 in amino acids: CASSRSGIYEQYF. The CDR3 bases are TGTGCCAGCAGTCGAAGCGGAATCTACGAGCAGTACTTC.

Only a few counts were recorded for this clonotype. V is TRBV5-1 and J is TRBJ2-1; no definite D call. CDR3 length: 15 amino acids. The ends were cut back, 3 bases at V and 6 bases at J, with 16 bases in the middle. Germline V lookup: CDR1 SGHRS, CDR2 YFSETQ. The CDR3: CASSSKLGFGNEQFF. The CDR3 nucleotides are TGCGCCAGCAGCTCCAAGCTAGGGTTTGGCAATGAGCAGTTCTTC.

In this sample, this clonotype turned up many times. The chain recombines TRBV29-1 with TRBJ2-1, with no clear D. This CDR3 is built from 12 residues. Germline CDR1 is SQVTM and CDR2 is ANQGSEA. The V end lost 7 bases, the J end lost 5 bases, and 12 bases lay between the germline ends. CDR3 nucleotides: TGCAGCGCCGTACGGGCAGACAATGAGCAGTTCTTC. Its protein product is CSAVRADNEQFF.

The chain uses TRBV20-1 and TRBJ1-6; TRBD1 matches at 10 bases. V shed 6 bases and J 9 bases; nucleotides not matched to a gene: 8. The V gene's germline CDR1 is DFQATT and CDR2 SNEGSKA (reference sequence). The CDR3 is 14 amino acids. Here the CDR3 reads CSAQLGQGTSPLHF. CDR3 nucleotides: TGCAGTGCGCAGTTGGGACAGGGGACTTCACCCCTCCACTTT.

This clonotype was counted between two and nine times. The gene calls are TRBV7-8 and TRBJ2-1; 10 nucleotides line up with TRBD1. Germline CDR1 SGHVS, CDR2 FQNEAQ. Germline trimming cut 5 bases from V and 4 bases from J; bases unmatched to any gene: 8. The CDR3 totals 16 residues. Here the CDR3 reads CASSLQWTGGYNEQFF. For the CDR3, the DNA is TGTGCCAGCAGCCTCCAGTGGACAGGGGGTTACAATGAGCAGTTCTTC. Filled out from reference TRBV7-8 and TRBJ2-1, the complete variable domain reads GAGVSQSPRYKVAKRGQDVALRCDPISGHVSLFWYQQALGQGPEFLTYFQNEAQLDKSGLPSDRFFAERPEGSVSTLKIQRTQQEDSAVYLCASSLQWTGGYNEQFFGPGTRLTVL.

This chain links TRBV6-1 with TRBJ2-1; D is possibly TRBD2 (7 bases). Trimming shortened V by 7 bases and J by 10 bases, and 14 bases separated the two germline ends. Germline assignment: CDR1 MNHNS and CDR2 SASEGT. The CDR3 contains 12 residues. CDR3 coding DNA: TGTGCCAGCACCTTCGGGGGGCAAGAGCAGTTCTTC. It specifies CASTFGGQEQFF.

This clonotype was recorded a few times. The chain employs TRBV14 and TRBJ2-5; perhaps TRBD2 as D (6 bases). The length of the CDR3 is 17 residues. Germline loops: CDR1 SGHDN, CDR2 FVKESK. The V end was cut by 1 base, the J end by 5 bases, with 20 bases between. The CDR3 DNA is TGTGCCAGCAGCCAAGGATCAAGATGGGGGGTCCGGGAGACCCAGTACTTC. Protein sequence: CASSQGSRWGVRETQYF.

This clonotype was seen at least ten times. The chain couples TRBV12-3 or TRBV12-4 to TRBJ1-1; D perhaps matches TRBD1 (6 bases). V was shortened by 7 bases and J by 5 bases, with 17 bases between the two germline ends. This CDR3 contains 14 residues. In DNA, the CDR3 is TGTGCCAGCACCCTCGACAGGTTGGGGACTGAAGCTTTCTTT. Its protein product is CASTLDRLGTEAFF.